The 30 T cell receptor beta chains presented below share a single source sample, sequenced in a study of T cell responses to AZD1222 COVID-19 vaccine. TCRdb's table, derived via immunoSEQ multiplex PCR, lists solely in-frame clones and lacks some. The sample consists of approximately 130,000 clones, 93% of them appearing once. The sequenced sample was peripheral blood, obtained on day 0 of AZD1222 vaccination. The source of these receptors is an adult in good health.

The chain recombines TRBV11-3 with TRBJ2-1; 10 nucleotides align to TRBD2. CDR1 is SGHNT and CDR2 is YENEEA in the germline V gene. V was clipped by 2 bases and J by 8 bases; unmatched bases: 3. CDR3 length: 14 residues. CDR3 region: CASSLSGGGYEQFF. For the CDR3, the DNA is TGTGCCAGCAGCTTAAGCGGGGGGGGCTATGAGCAGTTCTTC.

This clone has just one count. The chain has TRBV5-6 and TRBJ1-6; unclear D gene. Germline values: CDR1 SGHDT, CDR2 YYEEEE. Trimming removed 1 base from V and 9 bases from J, with 14 bases in between. This CDR3 comprises 15 residues. CDR3 amino acids: CASSLRSRRGSPLHF. The CDR3 DNA reads TGTGCCAGCAGCTTGAGGTCGCGGCGGGGTTCACCCCTCCACTTT. The full variable domain, its missing parts supplied by reference TRBV5-6 and TRBJ1-6, is DAGVTQSPTHLIKTRGQQVTLRCSPKSGHDTVSWYQQALGQGPQFIFQYYEEEERQRGNFPDRFSGHQFPNYSSELNVNALLLGDSALYLCASSLRSRRGSPLHFGNGTRLTVT.

The rearrangement joins TRBV2 to TRBJ1-2, with unresolved D. The CDR3 sequence is 13 residues long. Trimming took off 7 bases at V and 7 bases at J, with 16 bases between the two ends. Germline loops: CDR1 SNHLY, CDR2 FYNNEI. The CDR3, as DNA: TGTGCCAGCATAACGGAAGGGAGAGGTGGCTACACCTTC. As protein: CASITEGRGGYTF.

This chain connects TRBV27 to TRBJ1-4, with a weak D call TRBD1 (5 bases). Looked up from germline, CDR1 is MNHEY and CDR2 is SMNVEV (reference sequence). Between the trimmed V and J ends, which lost 2 bases and 8 bases, there was a span of 12 bases. This CDR3 is built from 14 residues. CDR3 protein: CASSLQGGREKLFF. CDR3 nucleotide sequence: TGTGCCAGCAGTTTACAGGGCGGTAGGGAAAAACTGTTTTTT. The complete variable domain, with remaining parts taken from reference TRBV27 and TRBJ1-4, reads EAQVTQNPRYLITVTGKKLTVTCSQNMNHEYMSWYRQDPGLGLRQIYYSMNVEVTDKGDVPEGYKVSRKEKRNFPLILESPSPNQTSLYFCASSLQGGREKLFFGSGTQLSVL.

This clone was seen once. For the CDR3, the DNA is TGTGCCAGCAGCTTGGGGAGGGACAGATACGAGCAGTACTTC. It codes for CASSLGRDRYEQYF. The chain links TRBV5-5 to TRBJ2-7; weak D call: TRBD1 (7 bases). Looked up from germline, CDR1 is SGHKS and CDR2 is YYEKEE (reference sequence). V dropped 0 bases and J dropped 4 bases, with 11 bases sitting between them. This CDR3 spans 14 amino acids.

The V call is TRBV6-1, the J call TRBJ2-1, with D possibly being TRBD1 or TRBD2 (6 bases each). The germline V gene has CDR1 MNHNS and CDR2 SASEGT. The V and J ends lost 2 bases and 7 bases respectively, with 15 bases between them. The CDR3 has 15 amino acids. CDR3 sequence: CASSERPTRGNEQFF. CDR3 nucleotides: TGTGCCAGCAGTGAACGGCCGACTAGGGGGAATGAGCAGTTCTTC.

This clone was seen more than once but under ten times. The chain carries TRBV5-6 and TRBJ1-6; no reliable D call. This CDR3 contains 16 residues. From germline, CDR1 is SGHDT and CDR2 YYEEEE. Trimming stripped 0 bases from V and 2 bases from J, with 9 bases between. The CDR3: CASSLVEGAYNSPLHF. CDR3 DNA: TGTGCCAGCAGCTTGGTGGAGGGTGCCTATAATTCACCCCTCCACTTT. The full variable domain, with the rest looked up from reference TRBV5-6 and TRBJ1-6, is DAGVTQSPTHLIKTRGQQVTLRCSPKSGHDTVSWYQQALGQGPQFIFQYYEEEERQRGNFPDRFSGHQFPNYSSELNVNALLLGDSALYLCASSLVEGAYNSPLHFGNGTRLTVT.

V usage is TRBV21-1 and J usage is TRBJ1-1; TRBD1 was called by the table and not checked on the DNA. TRBV21-1 is tagged as a pseudogene. The CDR3 runs to 17 residues. The chain's CDR3 is CASSKGEQGVGHTEAFF. The DNA for the CDR3 is TGTGCCAGCAGCAAAGGTGAACAGGGAGTTGGTCACACTGAAGCTTTCTTT.

The V call is TRBV9, the J call TRBJ2-3; 12 bases agree with TRBD2. With V trimmed by 4 bases and J by 2 bases, 8 bases remained unmatched. The CDR3 runs to 17 residues. Germline CDR1 and CDR2: SGDLS and YYNGEE. CDR3 DNA sequence: TGTGCCAGCAGCCCTACGACTAGCGGGGGAGACACAGATACGCAGTATTTT. Its translation is CASSPTTSGGDTDTQYF.

The chain couples TRBV6-6 to TRBJ2-7; a weak D match, TRBD2 (7 bases). This CDR3 contains 14 residues. The ends were cut back, 7 bases at V and 6 bases at J, with 19 bases in the middle. Germline V CDR1 and CDR2: MNHNY, SVGAGI (reference sequence). In nucleotides, the CDR3 is TGTGCCAGCACCCGGAAGGGGGGGGTTTCCGAGCAGTACTTC. This codes for CASTRKGGVSEQYF.

This chain connects TRBV5-1 to TRBJ1-6, with TRBD1 matching 8 bases. This CDR3 has 19 residues. V lost 4 bases and J lost 0; bases outside the gene matches: 12. From germline, CDR1 is SGHRS and CDR2 YFSETQ. CDR3 residues: CASSTYPGQESSYNSPLHF. In nucleotides, the CDR3 is TGCGCCAGCAGCACCTACCCGGGACAGGAGAGCTCCTATAATTCACCCCTCCACTTT.

The J gene is TRBJ1-5, the V gene TRBV2; maybe TRBD1 (5 bases). V dropped 8 bases and J dropped 7 bases, with 15 bases sitting between them. Germline V gene sequence: CDR1 SNHLY, CDR2 FYNNEI. The CDR3 has 13 residues. CDR3 region: CASDSLQEQPQHF. DNA for the CDR3: TGTGCCAGCGATTCCTTACAGGAGCAGCCCCAGCATTTT.

A few counts support this clone. The CDR3 DNA reads TGCAGTGCTAGAGACAACTACGAGCAGTACTTC. It yields the protein CSARDNYEQYF. The J gene is TRBJ2-7, the V gene TRBV20-1; no clear D. The CDR3 totals 11 residues. V was clipped by 0 bases and J by 3 bases, with 3 bases between them. Germline V lookup: CDR1 DFQATT, CDR2 SNEGSKA (reference sequence).

The rearrangement joins TRBV9 to TRBJ1-1; D unresolved. CDR1 and CDR2 (germline): SGDLS, YYNGEE. This CDR3 comprises 15 residues. With 2 bases removed from V and 0 bases from J, the gap between germline ends came to 11 bases. The CDR3 protein is CASSVQASMNTEAFF. The CDR3, as DNA: TGTGCCAGCAGCGTGCAGGCTTCTATGAACACTGAAGCTTTCTTT.

This clone was detected only once. The chain recombines TRBV4-1 with TRBJ1-2; D gene ambiguous. The CDR3 extends over 14 amino acids. V gave up 1 base and J gave up 1 base, with 7 bases separating them. Germline V CDR1 and CDR2: MGHRA, YSYEKL. The CDR3, as DNA: TGCGCCAGCAGCCAAGGGCATAGTAACTATGGCTACACCTTC. It specifies CASSQGHSNYGYTF.

The DNA of the CDR3 is TGTGCCAGCATAAGCCCGGGGGCGGGCACTGAAGCTTTCTTT. This gives the protein CASISPGAGTEAFF. The chain joins TRBV3-1 (or the pseudogene TRBV3-2) to TRBJ1-1, with a weak D call TRBD1 (6 bases). The V end was cut by 7 bases, the J end by 4 bases, with 16 bases between. Germline V gene sequence: CDR1 LGHDT, CDR2 YNNKEL (reference sequence). The CDR3 totals 14 residues.

The gene calls are TRBV5-6 and TRBJ2-7; TRBD2 is a possible D gene (5 bases). The CDR3 spans 14 residues. Trimming removed 0 bases at V and 2 bases at J, with 9 bases between. CDR1 and CDR2 (germline): SGHDT, YYEEEE. CDR3 loop: CASSLEASPYEQYF. CDR3 bases: TGTGCCAGCAGCTTGGAGGCTAGCCCCTACGAGCAGTACTTC.

V is TRBV6-5 and J is TRBJ2-5; 10 bases are shared with TRBD1. Germline CDR1 reads MNHEY; CDR2 reads SVGAGI. V lost 4 bases, J lost 4 bases, and 6 bases stayed unmatched. The CDR3 contains 15 residues. The CDR3 DNA reads as TGTGCCAGCAGTTCAGACAGGGGGCGCGGAGAGACCCAGTACTTC. Protein sequence: CASSSDRGRGETQYF.

Details on this clone: Other DNA sequences within the sample encode an identical CDR3. The chain uses TRBV9 and TRBJ1-3; a weak D match, TRBD1 (5 bases). The CDR3 length is 16 residues. The ends were cut back, 2 bases at V and 3 bases at J, with 15 bases in the middle. Germline V gene data show CDR1 as SGDLS and CDR2 as YYNGEE. Written as DNA, the CDR3 is TGTGCCAGCAGCGTCGGTGAAGTAGGGGATGGAAACACCATATATTTT. This encodes CASSVGEVGDGNTIYF.

This clone has just one count. The chain recombines TRBV27 with TRBJ2-1; D may be TRBD2 (5 bases). CDR3 length equals 14 residues. From germline, CDR1 is MNHEY and CDR2 SMNVEV (reference sequence). V dropped 6 bases and J dropped 7 bases, with 16 bases sitting between them. The CDR3 DNA reads as TGTGCCAGCAGCATGTTTAGGACGGGAAATGAGCAGTTCTTC. It specifies CASSMFRTGNEQFF.

The chain uses TRBV6-6 and TRBJ2-2, with no clear D. The CDR3 runs 17 residues. V lost 5 bases to trimming and J lost 3 bases, with 19 bases between them. Per germline, CDR1 MNHNY and CDR2 SVGAGI (reference sequence). Here the CDR3 DNA reads TGTGCCAGCAGTCTACTCGCTGGGCACCGGGACACCGGGGAGCTGTTTTTT. Its translation is CASSLLAGHRDTGELFF.

The rearrangement uses TRBV5-1 and TRBJ2-7; TRBD1 aligns across 9 bases. The CDR3 is 14 amino acids. Germline V gene sequence: CDR1 SGHRS, CDR2 YFSETQ. J lost 5 bases, V lost 1 base, and 4 bases had no gene match. CDR3: CASSLWDRDDEQYF. As DNA, the CDR3 is TGCGCCAGCAGCTTGTGGGACAGGGACGACGAGCAGTACTTC.

The V call is TRBV6-5, the J call TRBJ1-2; D is unclear. Germline CDR1 reads MNHEY; CDR2 reads SVGAGI. The CDR3 runs to 14 residues. V lost 0 bases and J 4 bases, leaving 9 bases between the germline ends. The CDR3 sequence is CASSYSMTTYGYTF. CDR3 nucleotides: TGTGCCAGCAGTTACTCGATGACAACCTATGGCTACACCTTC.

The genes are TRBV5-1 and TRBJ2-2, with D tentatively TRBD2 (7 bases). Germline values: CDR1 SGHRS, CDR2 YFSETQ. The CDR3 length is 17 residues. Deletions cut 4 bases from V and 7 bases from J, with 23 bases between. The CDR3 spells CASSQGINAGAGGELFF. The CDR3 nucleotides are TGCGCCAGCAGCCAGGGGATAAACGCGGGGGCCGGCGGGGAGCTGTTTTTT. The complete variable domain, with remaining parts taken from reference TRBV5-1 and TRBJ2-2, reads KAGVTQTPRYLIKTRGQQVTLSCSPISGHRSVSWYQQTPGQGLQFLFEYFSETQRNKGNFPGRFSGRQFSNSRSEMNVSTLELGDSALYLCASSQGINAGAGGELFFGEGSRLTVL.

J is TRBJ1-4 and V is TRBV2, with unresolved D. The CDR3 loop spans 14 amino acids. The V end was cut by 4 bases, the J end by 5 bases, with 11 bases between. Germline CDR1 and CDR2: SNHLY and FYNNEI. The CDR3 DNA follows: TGTGCCAGCAGTGTTAGGGCGGAGAATGAAAAACTGTTTTTT. Amino acids: CASSVRAENEKLFF.

The genes are TRBV30 and TRBJ1-4; D perhaps matches TRBD1 (5 bases). This CDR3 spans 15 amino acids. V was cut by 1 base and J by 7 bases, with 16 bases left in between. The V gene's germline CDR1 is GTSNPN and CDR2 SVGIG (reference sequence). The CDR3 DNA sequence: TGTGCCTGGAGTGCCTCAAAGGGGCCCGGTGAAAAACTGTTTTTT. As protein: CAWSASKGPGEKLFF. The variable domain in full, completed from reference TRBV30 and TRBJ1-4, reads SQTIHQWPATLVQPVGSPLSLECTVEGTSNPNLYWYRQAAGRGLQLLFYSVGIGQISSEVPQNLSASRPQDRQFILSSKKLLLSDSGFYLCAWSASKGPGEKLFFGSGTQLSVL.

The chain is built from TRBV7-9 and TRBJ2-4; D is ambiguous. The germline gives CDR1 SEHNR, CDR2 FQNEAQ (reference sequence). The V and J ends lost 4 bases and 9 bases respectively, with 16 bases between them. This CDR3 is built from 14 residues. The CDR3 DNA is TGTGCCAGCAGCTCTCGATGGGATCGGTCCATTCAGTACTTC. It translates to CASSSRWDRSIQYF.

This chain joins TRBV11-2 and TRBJ1-1; possibly TRBD1 for D (6 bases). Germline loops: CDR1 SGHAT, CDR2 FQNNGV. This CDR3 region has 16 residues. Trimming removed 5 bases from V and 0 bases from J, with 16 bases in between. The CDR3 loop is CASSRAPGALNTEAFF. The CDR3 coding sequence is TGTGCCAGCAGCCGAGCCCCGGGGGCTCTGAACACTGAAGCTTTCTTT.

This chain links TRBV2 with TRBJ1-2; a weak D match, TRBD1 (6 bases). This CDR3 comprises 15 residues. From germline, CDR1 is SNHLY and CDR2 FYNNEI. The ends were cut back, 3 bases at V and 7 bases at J, with 18 bases in the middle. Here the CDR3 reads CASSDVTGTYAGYTF. The CDR3 DNA reads TGTGCCAGCAGTGACGTCACCGGGACATATGCTGGCTACACCTTC.

This chain uses TRBV5-1 with TRBJ2-5; tentative D call: TRBD2 (5 bases). CDR3 size: 15 residues. Germline V gene lookup returns CDR1 SGHRS and CDR2 YFSETQ. Trimming removed 8 bases at V and 0 bases at J, with 17 bases between. The CDR3 protein is CASDPFGVYQETQYF. The CDR3 region has the DNA TGCGCCAGTGACCCATTCGGGGTTTACCAAGAGACCCAGTACTTC.